This TCR beta chain appears in the sequencing data of a study of blood T cell repertoires in COVID-19 (dated by TCRdb to 2018 to 2020). In terms of the full investigation: Samples covering the acute and convalescent phases of COVID-19 were provided by collaborators in the United States, Italy and Spain. Where available, HLA class I and class II types were obtained from metadata supplied by the sample provider rather than from assay-based typing. The repertoires were released in a freely available public database intended as a resource for research on the immune response to SARS-CoV-2. Samples were obtained from the ongoing ImmuneRACE study (first 160 participants) and from 1,254 subjects provided by 6 global collaborators. The material from the prospective study consisted of cDNA or gDNA derived from T cells, B-cell-depleted T cells, or PBMCs. The dataset comprised deeply sampled blood TCRbeta repertoires from subjects exposed to, actively infected with, or recovered from COVID-19. A de-identified subject ID, COVID-19 status, age in years and sex were almost always included in the sample metadata.

Based on the germline V gene (reference sequence), the CDR1 and CDR2 sequences are MNHNY and SVGAGI. Trimmed from V: 6 bases; trimmed from J: 9 bases; junction bases lacking a gene match: 10. The CDR3 has 14 amino acids, counting the end cysteine and phenylalanine. Solely the CDR3 DNA is kept, with 42 bases framed from the first base. Collaborating institutions collected whole blood in K2EDTA tubes following their own protocols. For TCRbeta analysis, collaborators shipped samples as frozen whole blood, isolated PBMCs, or DNA extracted from either of those sample types. Notes on this clone: Its antigen is not yet known. Base qualities are missing; no much larger clone stands one base away.

Beyond this particular receptor, the publication reports: Clinical and demographic metadata were provided uncurated, with the amount varying by source and participant.

The immunoSEQ Assay, a bias-controlled multiplex PCR, was used to amplify TCRbeta CDR3 regions from genomic DNA. The original pipeline was this. The number of nucleated cells in each sample was estimated from the amplification of reference gene primers within the assay. Sequence reads were collapsed and filtered to measure the absolute abundance of every unique TCRbeta CDR3 rearrangement. Productive Simpson clonality was computed per sample as the square root of Simpson's diversity index over productive rearrangements. Not all clones reach the TCRdb copy of this immuneACCESS table, which keeps in-frame sequences only. Checked studies attribute under half of the gap to unresolved V genes and leave the rest unexplained. The V and J calls and clone size were taken over from that table, and D and trimming were inferred from the DNA. This sample lists roughly 140,000 clones; 75% to 90% were detected once. Of the sample, approximately 10% is held by the ten largest clones.

Here the chain combines TRBV6-6 and TRBJ2-1, and 8 bases in between align with TRBD2. The sample taken for sequencing was peripheral blood. The sequence was collected from a woman older than 75 with acute or convalescent COVID-19. For the CDR3, the sequence is CASRVPGLVGEQFF. In nucleotides, the sequence is TGTGCCAGCAGGGTCCCGGGACTAGTAGGTGAGCAGTTCTTC.